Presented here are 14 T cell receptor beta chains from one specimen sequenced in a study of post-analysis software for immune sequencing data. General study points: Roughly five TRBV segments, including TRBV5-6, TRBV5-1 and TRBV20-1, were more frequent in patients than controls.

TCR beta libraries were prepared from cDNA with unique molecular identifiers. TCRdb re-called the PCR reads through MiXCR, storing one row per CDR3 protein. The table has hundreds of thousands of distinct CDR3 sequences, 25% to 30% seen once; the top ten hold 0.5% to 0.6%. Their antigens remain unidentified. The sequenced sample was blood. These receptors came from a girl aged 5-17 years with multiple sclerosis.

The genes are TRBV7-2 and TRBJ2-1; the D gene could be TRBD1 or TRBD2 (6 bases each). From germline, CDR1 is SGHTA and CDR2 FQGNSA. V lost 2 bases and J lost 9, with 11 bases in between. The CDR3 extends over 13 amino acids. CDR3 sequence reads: CASSLRGESEQFF. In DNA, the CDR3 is TGTGCCAGCAGCTTAAGGGGGGAGAGTGAGCAGTTCTTC.

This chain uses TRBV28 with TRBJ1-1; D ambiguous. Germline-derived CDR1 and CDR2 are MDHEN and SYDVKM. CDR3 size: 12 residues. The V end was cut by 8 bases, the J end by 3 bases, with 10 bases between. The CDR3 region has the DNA TGTGCCAGCGGCCAGCCTTACACTGAAGCTTTCTTT. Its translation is CASGQPYTEAFF.

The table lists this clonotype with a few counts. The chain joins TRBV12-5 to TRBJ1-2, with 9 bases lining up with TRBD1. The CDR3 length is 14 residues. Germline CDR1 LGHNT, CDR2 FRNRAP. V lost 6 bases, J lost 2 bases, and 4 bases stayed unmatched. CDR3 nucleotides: TGTGCTAGTGGAACCGGGACAGGGAACTATGGCTACACCTTC. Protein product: CASGTGTGNYGYTF.

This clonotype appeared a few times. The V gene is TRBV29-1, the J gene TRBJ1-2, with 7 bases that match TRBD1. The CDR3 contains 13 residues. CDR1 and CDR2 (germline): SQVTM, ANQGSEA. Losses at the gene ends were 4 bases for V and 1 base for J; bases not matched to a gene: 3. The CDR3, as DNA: TGCAGCGTTGCCGGGACAGTTAACTATGGCTACACCTTC. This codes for CSVAGTVNYGYTF.

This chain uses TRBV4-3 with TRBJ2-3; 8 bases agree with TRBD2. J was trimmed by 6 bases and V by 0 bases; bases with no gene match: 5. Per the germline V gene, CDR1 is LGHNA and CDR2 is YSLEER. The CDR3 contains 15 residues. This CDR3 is CASSQDRAGVDTQYF. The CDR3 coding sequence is TGCGCCAGCAGCCAAGATCGAGCGGGAGTGGATACGCAGTATTTT.

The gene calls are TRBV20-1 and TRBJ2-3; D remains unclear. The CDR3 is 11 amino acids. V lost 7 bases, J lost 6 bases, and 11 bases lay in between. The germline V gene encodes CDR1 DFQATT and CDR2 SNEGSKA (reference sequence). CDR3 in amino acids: CSVKSPDTQYF. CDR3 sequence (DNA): TGCAGTGTAAAAAGTCCGGATACGCAGTATTTT.

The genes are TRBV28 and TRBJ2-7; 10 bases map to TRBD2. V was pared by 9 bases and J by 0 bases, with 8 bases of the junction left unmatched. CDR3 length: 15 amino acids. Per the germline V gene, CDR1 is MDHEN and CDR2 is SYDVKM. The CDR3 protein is CASLPAGGSSYEQYF. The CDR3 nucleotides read TGTGCCAGTTTACCAGCGGGGGGGAGCTCCTACGAGCAGTACTTC. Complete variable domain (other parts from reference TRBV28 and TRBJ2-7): DVKVTQSSRYLVKRTGEKVFLECVQDMDHENMFWYRQDPGLGLRLIYFSYDVKMKEKGDIPEGYSVSREKKERFSLILESASTNQTSMYLCASLPAGGSSYEQYFGPGTRLTVT.

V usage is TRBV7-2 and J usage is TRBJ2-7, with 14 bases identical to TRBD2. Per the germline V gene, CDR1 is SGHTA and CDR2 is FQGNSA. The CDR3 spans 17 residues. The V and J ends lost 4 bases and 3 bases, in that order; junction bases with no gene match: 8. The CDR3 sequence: CASSSSGTSGSRYEQYF. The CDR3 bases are TGTGCCAGCAGCTCCTCCGGGACTAGCGGGAGTCGCTACGAGCAGTACTTC.

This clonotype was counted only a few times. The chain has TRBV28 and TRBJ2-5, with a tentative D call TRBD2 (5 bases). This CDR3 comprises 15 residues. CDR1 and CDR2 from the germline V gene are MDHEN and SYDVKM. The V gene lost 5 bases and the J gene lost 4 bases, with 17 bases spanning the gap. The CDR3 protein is CASSPGGQGRETQYF. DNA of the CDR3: TGTGCCAGCAGTCCCGGCGGGCAAGGGAGAGAGACCCAGTACTTC. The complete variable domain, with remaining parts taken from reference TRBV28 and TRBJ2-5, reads DVKVTQSSRYLVKRTGEKVFLECVQDMDHENMFWYRQDPGLGLRLIYFSYDVKMKEKGDIPEGYSVSREKKERFSLILESASTNQTSMYLCASSPGGQGRETQYFGPGTRLLVL.

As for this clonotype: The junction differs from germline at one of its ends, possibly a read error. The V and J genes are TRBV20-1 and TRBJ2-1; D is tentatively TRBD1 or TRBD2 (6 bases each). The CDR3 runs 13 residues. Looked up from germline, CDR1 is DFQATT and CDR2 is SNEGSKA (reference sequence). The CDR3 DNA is TGCATTGCTAGAGGGGGGACTTATAATGAGCAGTTCTTC. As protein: CIARGGTYNEQFF.

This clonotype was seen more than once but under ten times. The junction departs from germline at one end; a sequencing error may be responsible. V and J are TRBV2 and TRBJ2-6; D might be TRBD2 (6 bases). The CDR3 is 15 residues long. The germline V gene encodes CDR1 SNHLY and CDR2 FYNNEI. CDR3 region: CVSSAGNPGTNVLTF. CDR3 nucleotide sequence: TGTGTCAGCAGTGCGGGGAACCCGGGGACCAACGTCCTGACTTTC. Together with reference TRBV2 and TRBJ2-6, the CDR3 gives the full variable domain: EPEVTQTPSHQVTQMGQEVILRCVPISNHLYFYWYRQILGQKVEFLVSFYNNEISEKSEIFDDQFSVERPDGSNFTLKIRSTKLEDSAMYFCVSSAGNPGTNVLTFGAGSRLTVL.

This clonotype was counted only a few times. This CDR3 is CASSYSLAGTGGTDTQYF. The CDR3, as DNA: TGTGCCAGCAGTTACTCCCTAGCCGGGACAGGGGGCACAGATACGCAGTATTTT. The chain combines TRBV6-5 with TRBJ2-3, with TRBD1 matching over 10 bases. Losses at the gene ends were 0 bases for V and 1 base for J; bases not matched to a gene: 7. This CDR3 spans 18 amino acids. Germline V CDR1 and CDR2: MNHEY, SVGAGI.

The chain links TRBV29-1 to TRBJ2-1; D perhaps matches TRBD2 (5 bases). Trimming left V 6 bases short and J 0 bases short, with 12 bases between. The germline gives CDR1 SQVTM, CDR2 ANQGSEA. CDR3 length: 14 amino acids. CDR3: CSVPTGSSYNEQFF. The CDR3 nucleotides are TGCAGCGTCCCTACGGGGAGCTCCTACAATGAGCAGTTCTTC.

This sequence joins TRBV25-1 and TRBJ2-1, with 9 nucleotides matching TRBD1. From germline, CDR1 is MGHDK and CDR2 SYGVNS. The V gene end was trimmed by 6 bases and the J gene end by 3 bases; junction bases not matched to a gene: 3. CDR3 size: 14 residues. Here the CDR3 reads CASRTTGGYNEQFF. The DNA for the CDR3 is TGTGCCAGCAGGACGACAGGGGGCTACAATGAGCAGTTCTTC.